This is a list of T cell receptor beta chains from one sample in a study of cytomegalovirus exposure and HLA in healthy donors. Profiled with immunoSEQ multiplex PCR; TCRdb holds only in-frame clones, not every one. In the table there are tens of thousands of clones, around 8% of which are singletons. Sequenced input: PBMCs. These receptors were collected from a man aged 50 to 60 in good health and CMV-seronegative. The conserved cysteine and the conserved F or W are not part of the CDR3 here. Each record gives: V gene, J gene, CDR3 protein.

V: TRBV6-6
J: TRBJ1-1
CDR3: ASSSQMNTEAF

V: TRBV2
J: TRBJ2-7
CDR3: ASRPGLAVHEQY

V: TRBV5-1
J: TRBJ2-2
CDR3: ASSYRQNTGELF

V: TRBV6-6
J: TRBJ1-1
CDR3: ASSSGQGGTEAF

V: TRBV19
J: TRBJ2-3
CDR3: ASSPGTSSLDPY

V: TRBV9
J: TRBJ2-3
CDR3: ASSSGGRDTQY

V: TRBV28
J: TRBJ2-5
CDR3: ASSFPPAGGGETQY

V: TRBV2
J: TRBJ1-4
CDR3: ASSEQQGRAHEKLF

V: TRBV10-2
J: TRBJ2-1
CDR3: ASSESGTRQF

V: TRBV5-1
J: TRBJ2-1
CDR3: ASSVIRGEQF

V: TRBV6-1
J: TRBJ1-5
CDR3: ASSEGQWLKPQH

V: TRBV19
J: TRBJ2-2
CDR3: ASSIGGTHTGELF

V: TRBV7-2
J: TRBJ2-5
CDR3: ASSLVGRERKETQY

V: TRBV27
J: TRBJ2-1
CDR3: ASSFSGLAEYNEQF

V: TRBV7-9
J: TRBJ1-1
CDR3: ASSLLGSNTEAF

V: TRBV19
J: TRBJ1-1
CDR3: ASSSTRNTEAF

V: TRBV6-5
J: TRBJ1-5
CDR3: ASRPRGASNQPQH

V: TRBV6-5
J: TRBJ1-5
CDR3: ASSYSVIQPQH

V: TRBV6-5
J: TRBJ2-5
CDR3: ASSYGGTGSPGQQY

V: TRBV28
J: TRBJ2-7
CDR3: ASGRPGSEQY

V: TRBV18
J: TRBJ1-1
CDR3: ASSHPGGEGHMNTEAF

V: TRBV19
J: TRBJ1-4
CDR3: ASSISGQSTNEKLF

V: TRBV25-1
J: TRBJ1-2
CDR3: ASSEWVSQGNTNYGYT

V: TRBV11-3
J: TRBJ2-1
CDR3: ASSLDGRNEQF

V: TRBV14
J: TRBJ2-5
CDR3: ASSQGTTRETQY

V: TRBV5-6
J: TRBJ2-1
CDR3: ASSLPPRSHNEQF

V: TRBV27
J: TRBJ2-2
CDR3: ASGEEAEAGELF

V: TRBV5-5
J: TRBJ1-2
CDR3: ASSLEGKSYGYT

V: TRBV6-5
J: TRBJ1-2
CDR3: ASSHRGSVDYGYT

V: TRBV10-1
J: TRBJ2-7
CDR3: ASSEFMTGCYEQY

V: TRBV7-8
J: TRBJ2-2
CDR3: ASKKGPELSGELF

V: TRBV19
J: TRBJ2-6
CDR3: ASSFGQGPSGANVLT

V: TRBV6-1
J: TRBJ1-5
CDR3: ASSDLVRDRWTRPQH

V: TRBV13
J: TRBJ2-7
CDR3: ASSYRSGTGGKDEQY

V: TRBV5-1
J: TRBJ2-7
CDR3: ASSGWDSSYEQY

V: TRBV5-5
J: TRBJ1-1
CDR3: ASIVDREIREAF